This T cell receptor beta chain was retrieved from a study of blood T cell repertoires in COVID-19. Across the whole study: Collection of acute and convalescent COVID-19 samples took place in the United States, Italy and Spain. The analysed material was cDNA or gDNA that came from T cells, B-cell-depleted T cells, or PBMCs.

CDR3 length: 15 amino acids. Per the germline V gene, CDR1 is SGHRS and CDR2 is YFSETQ. Trimming stripped 9 bases from V and 5 bases from J, with 23 bases between. Per the authors' pipeline: Counts of nucleated cells, estimated from reference gene primer amplification, were obtained. Assay: immunoSEQ multiplex PCR; the TCRdb copy retains only in-frame clones and omits some. V and J calls and clone size come straight from that table; D and trimming were deduced from the DNA. The repertoire holds about 86,000 clones, with over 80% as singletons. The gene calls are TRBV5-1 and TRBJ2-5, with D perhaps matching TRBD2 (5 bases). The sample comprised peripheral blood. This TCR came from a woman of 80 years or more with active or convalescent COVID-19. CDR3 DNA: TGCGCCACCCGTAGAGGGCGACAATTCGGCGAGACCCAGTACTTC. Translating gives CATRRGRQFGETQYF.